Following are 27 T cell receptor beta chains from one sample sequenced in a study of vaccination effects on CD4 cells after COVID-19 (dated by TCRdb to the early 2020s). Library creation used the immunoSEQ multiplex PCR assay. TCRdb stores this immuneACCESS table with in-frame sequences only. Part of the clones is absent; in the studies checked, under half of the shortfall reflects unresolved V genes, and no reason is known for the rest. The sample records about 24,000 clones, around 70% of which are singletons. The top ten clonotypes cover roughly 10% of the sample. No antigen has been assigned to these receptors. In the ViraFEST assay, PBMC were stimulated with viral peptide pools, and antigen-specific CD4+ T cell clonotypes were then identified by expansion using TCR sequencing. After approximately 11 days of culture, CD4+ T cells were isolated with the EasySep CD4+ T cell isolation kit. Each participant got two doses of an mRNA SARS-CoV-2 vaccine, either BNT162b2 or mRNA-1273.

Sample: CD4+ T cells from PBMCs cultured with HCoV-NL63 spike peptides, taken after COVID-19 vaccination. The cell subset or site label here, explained by the study, means: HCoV-NL63 spike overlapping peptide pool stimulation. The receptors were sampled from a human donor who received a COVID-19 vaccine.

This clone has just a few counts. The chain joins TRBV4-1 to TRBJ2-7; 8 bases map to TRBD1. V lost 4 bases and J lost 4; bases outside the gene matches: 9. The V gene's germline CDR1 is MGHRA and CDR2 YSYEKL. This CDR3 has 15 amino acids. CDR3 DNA sequence: TGCGCCAGCAGCCCACTCGGACAGGGTGGGTACGAGCAGTACTTC. Its translation is CASSPLGQGGYEQYF.

The gene calls are TRBV6-5 and TRBJ1-2; TRBD1 aligns across 8 bases. This CDR3 comprises 13 residues. J gave up 8 bases and V 6 bases, and 8 bases lay outside the gene matches. CDR1 and CDR2 (germline): MNHEY, SVGAGI. CDR3 sequence reads: CASSKIYRGGYTF. The CDR3 DNA reads as TGTGCCAGCAGCAAGATTTACAGGGGGGGCTACACCTTC.

This clone was seen more than once but under ten times. This chain uses TRBV19 with TRBJ1-5; D ambiguous. The germline V and J ends were trimmed by 3 bases and 7 bases, with 10 bases remaining between them. CDR1 and CDR2 from the germline V gene are LNHDA and SQIVND (reference sequence). The CDR3 runs 13 residues. The CDR3 region is CASSINDLQPQHF. The DNA of the CDR3 is TGTGCCAGTAGTATTAATGACCTCCAGCCCCAGCATTTT. Full variable domain (remainder filled in from reference TRBV19 and TRBJ1-5): DGGITQSPKYLFRKEGQNVTLSCEQNLNHDAMYWYRQDPGQGLRLIYYSQIVNDFQKGDIAEGYSVSREKKESFPLTVTSAQKNPTAFYLCASSINDLQPQHFGDGTRLSIL.

This chain links TRBV7-2 with TRBJ2-6; D is undetermined. CDR1 is SGHTA and CDR2 is FQGNSA in the germline V gene. Trimming took 1 base from V and 1 from J, leaving 2 bases between them. CDR3 length: 14 residues. The CDR3 reads CASSLGSGANVLTF. The CDR3 coding sequence is TGTGCCAGCAGCTTAGGATCTGGGGCCAACGTCCTGACTTTC.

This chain joins TRBV2 and TRBJ1-5, with 8 nucleotides matching TRBD1. The CDR3 consists of 14 residues. The junction had 6 bases not matched to a gene; V was cut back by 5 bases and J by 6 bases. CDR1 is SNHLY and CDR2 is FYNNEI in the germline V gene. The CDR3 protein is CASSWDRRGQPQHF. The CDR3 nucleotides read TGTGCCAGCAGTTGGGACAGGCGGGGTCAGCCCCAGCATTTT. The complete variable domain, with remaining parts taken from reference TRBV2 and TRBJ1-5, reads EPEVTQTPSHQVTQMGQEVILRCVPISNHLYFYWYRQILGQKVEFLVSFYNNEISEKSEIFDDQFSVERPDGSNFTLKIRSTKLEDSAMYFCASSWDRRGQPQHFGDGTRLSIL.

V gene TRBV18 combines with J gene TRBJ1-1; 7 bases are a match to TRBD1. Unmatched junction bases numbered 5, after V lost 9 bases and J lost 1 base. CDR1 KGHSH and CDR2 LQKENI come from the germline V gene. This CDR3 spans 13 amino acids. Here the CDR3 reads CASGGQTNTEAFF. CDR3 DNA sequence: TGTGCCAGTGGGGGACAGACGAACACTGAAGCTTTCTTT.

V is TRBV10-2 and J is TRBJ2-1; 9 bases line up with TRBD1. V lost 6 bases and J lost 4; bases outside the gene matches: 10. Germline V gene data show CDR1 as WSHSY and CDR2 as SAAADI. The CDR3 has 16 residues. The CDR3 loop reads CASRSSGTGFYNEQFF. DNA for the CDR3: TGCGCCAGCAGAAGTTCCGGGACAGGGTTTTACAATGAGCAGTTCTTC.

The chain employs TRBV5-1 and TRBJ2-3; TRBD1 matches 9 bases. Germline trimming cut 4 bases from V and 1 base from J; bases unmatched to any gene: 4. Germline V CDR1 and CDR2: SGHRS, YFSETQ. This CDR3 spans 15 amino acids. The CDR3 reads CASSIRTGGTDTQYF. The CDR3 region has the DNA TGCGCCAGCAGCATACGGACAGGGGGCACAGATACGCAGTATTTT.

This clone was seen once. J is TRBJ1-5 and V is TRBV27; 7 bases fit TRBD1. The CDR3 loop spans 17 amino acids. CDR1 is MNHEY, CDR2 SMNVEV, per germline (reference sequence). The V gene end was trimmed by 6 bases and the J gene end by 0 bases; junction bases not matched to a gene: 11. As DNA, the CDR3 is TGTGCCAGCAGCTTGTACAGGGGTTACGATAGCAATCAGCCCCAGCATTTT. Translating gives CASSLYRGYDSNQPQHF.

Only a few counts were recorded for this clone. DNA of the CDR3: TGCAGCGTTGACGGGCGAGCGGGAGGGCACAACGAGCAGTACTTC. This gives the protein CSVDGRAGGHNEQYF. This rearrangement joins TRBV29-1 to TRBJ2-7; 10 bases line up with TRBD2. V was clipped by 3 bases and J by 5 bases; unmatched bases: 10. The CDR3 extends over 15 amino acids. In germline, CDR1 is SQVTM, CDR2 ANQGSEA.

This clone was recorded once. CDR3 amino acids: CASSSRLAVTDTQYF. CDR3 nucleotides: TGTGCCAGCAGCTCAAGACTCGCAGTCACAGATACGCAGTATTTT. The chain recombines TRBV11-2 with TRBJ2-3; D gene uncertain. Trimming removed 4 bases from V and 2 bases from J, with 13 bases in between. In germline, CDR1 is SGHAT, CDR2 FQNNGV. This CDR3 has 15 amino acids.

The V gene is TRBV18, the J gene TRBJ2-5; 9 nucleotides align to TRBD1. Trimming took 5 bases from V and 3 from J; bases not matched to a gene: 4. Germline V lookup: CDR1 KGHSH, CDR2 LQKENI. CDR3 size: 14 residues. The CDR3 region has the DNA TGTGCCAGCTCAACCCGGACAGGGGAAGAGACCCAGTACTTC. Residues: CASSTRTGEETQYF.

This clone was seen only a few times. The rearrangement joins TRBV12-3 or TRBV12-4 to TRBJ1-5, with D perhaps TRBD1 (5 bases). V was shortened by 3 bases and J by 9 bases, with 9 bases between the two germline ends. There are 12 residues in the CDR3. The CDR3 sequence is CASSLLGGPQHF. The CDR3 coding sequence is TGTGCCAGCAGTTTGTTGGGGGGGCCCCAGCATTTT.

The CDR3 nucleotides are TGTGCCAGTAGCACAGGGAGAGACGAAAAACTGTTTTTT. Translating it yields CASSTGRDEKLFF. The chain couples TRBV19 to TRBJ1-4; D is possibly TRBD1 (6 bases). This CDR3 has 13 amino acids. Germline CDR1 and CDR2: LNHDA and SQIVND (reference sequence). V was trimmed by 6 bases and J by 8 bases, leaving 13 bases between them.

The CDR3 DNA sequence: TGTGCCAGCAGCCCCGACTGGAACTATGGCTACACCTTC. This codes for CASSPDWNYGYTF. The V and J genes are TRBV12-3 or TRBV12-4 and TRBJ1-2; D gene uncertain. The CDR3 is 13 amino acids. Trimming cost V 6 bases and J 2 bases, with 10 bases left between them.

J is TRBJ1-5 and V is TRBV6-5, with 7 bases aligning to TRBD1. This CDR3 is 15 amino acids long. Germline loops: CDR1 MNHEY, CDR2 SVGAGI. V lost 0 bases, J lost 4 bases, and 3 bases stayed unmatched. In DNA form, the CDR3 reads TGTGCCAGCAGTTACTCTGGACAGGCAAATCAGCCCCAGCATTTT. Translating gives CASSYSGQANQPQHF.

With regard to this clone: Sequence at one end of the junction differs from germline and may be a read error. The chain joins TRBV12-5 to TRBJ2-4; D gene unclear. CDR1 LGHNT and CDR2 FRNRAP come from the germline V gene. The CDR3 loop spans 15 amino acids. The CDR3 region is CASGLEYLAKNIQYF. As DNA, the CDR3 is TGTGCTAGTGGCTTGGAATACCTAGCCAAAAACATTCAGTACTTC.

This rearrangement joins TRBV19 to TRBJ1-1; no definite D call. The CDR3 length is 13 residues. Germline CDR1 LNHDA, CDR2 SQIVND (reference sequence). V was pared by 6 bases and J by 12 bases, with 20 bases between. CDR3 in DNA: TGTGCCAGTAGATTTGATAGTCCTGCGGCAACTTTCTTT. Translating gives CASRFDSPAATFF.

The rearrangement joins TRBV20-1 to TRBJ2-7; 9 positions match TRBD2. J lost 0 bases, V lost 3 bases, and 9 bases had no gene match. CDR3 size: 16 residues. Germline assignment: CDR1 DFQATT and CDR2 SNEGSKA (reference sequence). The CDR3 region has the DNA TGCAGTGCTAGTGGGAGACTAGCGGCAAGCTCCTACGAGCAGTACTTC. It encodes CSASGRLAASSYEQYF.

This clone showed up just once. The gene calls are TRBV5-6 and TRBJ2-5; tentative D call: TRBD1 (6 bases). The germline V and J ends were trimmed by 3 bases and 0 bases, with 12 bases remaining between them. From germline, CDR1 is SGHDT and CDR2 YYEEEE. The CDR3 consists of 15 residues. This CDR3 reads CASSWYRVYQETQYF. The CDR3 nucleotides are TGTGCCAGCAGCTGGTACAGGGTGTACCAAGAGACCCAGTACTTC.

This chain connects TRBV5-1 to TRBJ2-3; D possibly uses TRBD1 or TRBD2 (5 bases each). Germline V gene sequence: CDR1 SGHRS, CDR2 YFSETQ. Deletions cut 0 bases from V and 10 bases from J, with 12 bases between. The CDR3 consists of 13 residues. The CDR3 protein is CASSLGDDVSQYF. CDR3 coding DNA: TGCGCCAGCAGCTTGGGGGACGATGTTTCGCAGTATTTT.

This chain joins TRBV6-5 and TRBJ1-1; possible D gene TRBD1, 5 bases. The CDR3 runs 15 residues. Per the germline V gene, CDR1 is MNHEY and CDR2 is SVGAGI. V was cut by 7 bases and J by 2 bases, with 17 bases left in between. CDR3: CASTLFGALNTEAFF. The CDR3 DNA follows: TGTGCCAGCACCCTCTTCGGGGCGTTAAACACTGAAGCTTTCTTT.

The genes are TRBV6-5 and TRBJ1-1; no definite D call. From germline, CDR1 is MNHEY and CDR2 SVGAGI. The CDR3 covers 13 residues. Trimming stripped 5 bases from V and 6 bases from J, with 13 bases between. The CDR3 reads CASSRRRDAEAFF. CDR3 coding DNA: TGTGCCAGCAGTCGCAGGAGAGACGCTGAAGCTTTCTTT.

Within the sample, this clone is large. J is TRBJ1-4 and V is TRBV2; the D is unclear. The V and J ends lost 1 base and 8 bases respectively, with 11 bases between them. The CDR3 spans 14 residues. Germline CDR1 reads SNHLY; CDR2 reads FYNNEI. The CDR3 reads CASSEGRNWEKLFF. CDR3 DNA: TGTGCCAGCAGTGAAGGCCGTAATTGGGAAAAACTGTTTTTT.

This chain uses TRBV5-4 with TRBJ2-7; 7 bases match TRBD2. V gave up 4 bases and J gave up 1 base; unmatched junction bases: 8. This CDR3 comprises 15 residues. From germline, CDR1 is SGHNT and CDR2 YYREEE (reference sequence). In nucleotides, the CDR3 is TGTGCCAGCAGCGTAGCCAGCGGGGTTTCCTACGAGCAGTACTTC. Translation gives CASSVASGVSYEQYF.

The chain is built from TRBV10-2 and TRBJ2-7, with 9 bases that match TRBD1. The trim removed 3 bases at V and 1 base at J, leaving 7 bases unmatched. CDR1 WSHSY and CDR2 SAAADI come from the germline V gene. This CDR3 is 16 amino acids long. CDR3 sequence (DNA): TGCGCCAGCAGTGACCAAGGGACAGGGTTATCCTACGAGCAGTACTTC. This encodes CASSDQGTGLSYEQYF.

This clone was observed a handful of times. J is TRBJ1-1 and V is TRBV5-1; no firm D call. Germline loops: CDR1 SGHRS, CDR2 YFSETQ. Trimming stripped 0 bases from V and 0 bases from J, with 12 bases between. This CDR3 spans 16 amino acids. CDR3 amino acids: CASSLVSGRMNTEAFF. The CDR3 DNA sequence: TGCGCCAGCAGCTTGGTGTCAGGCCGAATGAACACTGAAGCTTTCTTT.